This T cell receptor beta chain originates from a study of blood T cell repertoires in COVID-19 (dated by TCRdb to 2018 to 2021). Background on the whole study: The collaborator samples originated in the United States, Italy and Spain and spanned the acute and convalescent phases of COVID-19. The material from the prospective study consisted of cDNA or gDNA derived from T cells, B-cell-depleted T cells, or PBMCs. Deeply sampled blood TCRbeta repertoires from subjects exposed to, actively infected with, or recovered from COVID-19 were included in the dataset. The repertoires were made available in a free public database intended to serve as a resource for research on the immune response to SARS-CoV-2. Samples were obtained from the ongoing ImmuneRACE study (first 160 participants) and from 1,254 subjects provided by 6 global collaborators. A de-identified subject ID, COVID-19 status, age in years and sex were almost always included in the sample metadata. Where HLA class I and class II types were available, the types were taken from metadata supplied by the sample provider, not from assay-based typing.

What the research found in general, with its limitations: The quantity of clinical and demographic metadata differed by source and by participant and was supplied without curation.

The immunoSEQ Assay, a bias-controlled multiplex PCR, was used to amplify TCRbeta CDR3 regions from genomic DNA. The study's processing was this. Nucleated cell counts per sample were estimated from amplification of reference gene primers within the assay. To quantify the absolute abundance of each unique TCRbeta CDR3 rearrangement, sequence reads were collapsed and filtered. For each sample, productive Simpson clonality was calculated by taking the square root of Simpson's diversity index across productive rearrangements. Here the immuneACCESS table is served through TCRdb, limited to in-frame sequences with V and J called. Missing clones are a known gap in these copies; in checked studies unresolved V genes cover under half, and the rest lacks a known reason. V and J calls and clone size come straight from that table; D and trimming were deduced from the DNA. The sample contains some 400,000 clones, 90% of them found a single time. Clones ranked in the top ten supply about 6.5% of the sample.

CDR1 and CDR2, looked up from the germline V gene, are MNHNS and SASEGT. Measured from the cysteine to the phenylalanine, the CDR3 is 16 residues long. Only CDR3 DNA remains: 48 bases, in frame from the first base. Trimming accounts for 4 bases at V and 4 bases at J, while the number of junction bases matched to no gene is 9. The collaborating institutions used their own protocols to collect whole blood in K2EDTA tubes. For TCRbeta analysis, collaborators shipped samples as frozen whole blood, isolated PBMCs, or DNA extracted from either of those sample types. This clone came up once. Its binding antigen is unknown. Base qualities are not at hand, and no much larger clone is one base apart.

The sequence came from a man between 18 and 29 years old with active or convalescent COVID-19. The sample comprised peripheral blood. The sequence is built from TRBV6-1 and TRBJ2-7, with 11 central nucleotides matching TRBD2. The CDR3 in this case is CASSVLAGGPSYEQYF. The sequenced DNA: TGTGCCAGCAGTGTTTTAGCGGGAGGGCCATCATACGAGCAGTACTTC.